This T cell receptor (beta chain) was obtained from a study of cytomegalovirus exposure and HLA in healthy donors. Both 60 Vbeta primers and 13 Jbeta primers went into the PCR. The data were produced by immunoSEQ multiplex PCR, yet TCRdb's version contains in-frame clones alone and is incomplete. The table records about 180,000 clones, approximately 81% of them present only once. The receptor was isolated from a woman aged 30 to 39 in good health and CMV-seronegative. Sequenced material: PBMCs.

The CDR3 nucleotides are TGTGCCAGCAGGGCCCTAGGGGCAGATACGCAGTATTTT. Protein: CASRALGADTQYF. The chain employs TRBV27 and TRBJ2-3; D perhaps matches TRBD1 (5 bases). Trimming removed 6 bases from V and 4 bases from J, with 11 bases in between. Germline V lookup: CDR1 MNHEY, CDR2 SMNVEV (reference sequence). This CDR3 spans 13 amino acids.